This TCR beta chain is from a study of molecular identifiers for immune sequencing clone quantification. Study summary: RNA, taken in replicates from around 20,000 or 100,000 naive CD8 cells, was split five ways, with four sequenced.

Study-wide results and caveats: Identical TCR molecules can share a barcode, and this sharing could underestimate highly expanded clone sizes.

Listed TCR primers and previously described methods were used for bulk TCR libraries. In TCRdb, the PCR reads were re-called with MiXCR into one record per CDR3 protein. The table has 490,000 or so distinct CDR3 sequences, under 30% seen once. Sorting was used to obtain naive CD8 T cells (CD8+CD4-CCR7+CD45RA+). This clonotype occurred many times. Its matching antigen is unknown. The specimen sequenced was naive CD8+ T cells from blood, with Jurkat cell RNA spiked in. Subset here: FACS-sorted CD8+CD4-CCR7+CD45RA+ naive T cells. The TCR sequence derives from a human donor in good health. Some libraries in this study had Jurkat cell RNA spiked in.

The CDR3 spells CAWKIAASYDEQFF. For the CDR3, the DNA is TGTGCCTGGAAGATAGCGGCGTCTTACGATGAGCAGTTCTTC. J is TRBJ2-1 and V is TRBV30, with a possible D match to TRBD2 (6 bases). V was trimmed by 4 bases and J by 8 bases, leaving 18 bases between them. Looked up from germline, CDR1 is GTSNPN and CDR2 is SVGIG (reference sequence). The CDR3 covers 14 residues.